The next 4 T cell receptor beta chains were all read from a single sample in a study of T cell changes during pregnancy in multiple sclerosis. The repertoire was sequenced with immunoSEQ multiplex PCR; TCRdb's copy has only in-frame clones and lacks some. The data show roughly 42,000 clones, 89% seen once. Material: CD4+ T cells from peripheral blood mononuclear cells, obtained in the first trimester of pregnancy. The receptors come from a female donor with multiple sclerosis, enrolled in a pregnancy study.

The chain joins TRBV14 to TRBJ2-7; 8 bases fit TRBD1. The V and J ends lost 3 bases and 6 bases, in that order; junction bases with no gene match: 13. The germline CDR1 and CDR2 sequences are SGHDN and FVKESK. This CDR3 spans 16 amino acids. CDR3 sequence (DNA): TGTGCCAGCAGCCAGGGTACTGGGACAGGAGAAGGCGAGCAGTACTTC. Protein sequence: CASSQGTGTGEGEQYF.

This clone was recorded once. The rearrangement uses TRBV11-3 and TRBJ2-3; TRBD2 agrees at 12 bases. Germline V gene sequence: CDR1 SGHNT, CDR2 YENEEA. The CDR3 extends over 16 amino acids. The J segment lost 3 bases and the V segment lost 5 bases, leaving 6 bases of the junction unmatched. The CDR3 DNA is TGTGCCAGCAGCCCTAGCGGGAGGGCCAATACAGATACGCAGTATTTT. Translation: CASSPSGRANTDTQYF.

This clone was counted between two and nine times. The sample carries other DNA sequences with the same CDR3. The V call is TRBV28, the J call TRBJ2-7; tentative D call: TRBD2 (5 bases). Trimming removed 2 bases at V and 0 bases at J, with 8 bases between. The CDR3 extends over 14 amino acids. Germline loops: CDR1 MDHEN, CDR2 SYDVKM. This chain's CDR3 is CASSLGGSSYEQYF. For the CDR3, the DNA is TGTGCCAGCAGTTTAGGAGGTAGCTCCTACGAGCAGTACTTC.

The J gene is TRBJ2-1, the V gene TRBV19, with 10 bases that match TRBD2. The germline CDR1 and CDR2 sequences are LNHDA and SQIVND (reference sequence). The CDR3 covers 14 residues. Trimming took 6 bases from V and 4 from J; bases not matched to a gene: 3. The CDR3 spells CASSPTSGYNEQFF. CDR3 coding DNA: TGTGCCAGTAGCCCGACTAGCGGGTACAATGAGCAGTTCTTC. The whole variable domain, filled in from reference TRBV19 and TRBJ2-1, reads DGGITQSPKYLFRKEGQNVTLSCEQNLNHDAMYWYRQDPGQGLRLIYYSQIVNDFQKGDIAEGYSVSREKKESFPLTVTSAQKNPTAFYLCASSPTSGYNEQFFGPGTRLTVL.